This T cell receptor beta chain appears in the sequencing data of a study of CD8+ T cells in alopecia areata. General study findings and limits: The study found that many expanded lesional clones persisted in scalp and blood during tofacitinib.

Treatment in this sample: oral pan-JAK inhibitor, 5-10 mg twice daily. This clone was picked up one time. Its antigen is as yet unknown. Other nucleotide sequences from this sample produce the same CDR3. Sequencing relied on a cDNA template that was reverse transcribed from extracted RNA. The data were produced by immunoSEQ multiplex PCR, yet TCRdb's version contains in-frame clones alone and is incomplete. Among 95,000 to 100,000 clones, roughly 60% were seen once, and the ten largest hold over 15%. Sequenced material: CD8+ T cells sorted from blood, taken at approximately week 55, from a patient treated with tofacitinib. The TCR was taken from a human donor with alopecia areata.

The CDR3 loop reads CASSFGGPYEQYF. The CDR3 DNA is TGCGCCAGCAGCTTCGGGGGCCCCTACGAGCAGTACTTC. The V call is TRBV5-1, the J call TRBJ2-7; TRBD1 or TRBD2 may be the D gene (6 bases each). V lost 2 bases, J lost 2 bases, and 8 bases lay in between. The CDR3 loop spans 13 amino acids. The germline gives CDR1 SGHRS, CDR2 YFSETQ.